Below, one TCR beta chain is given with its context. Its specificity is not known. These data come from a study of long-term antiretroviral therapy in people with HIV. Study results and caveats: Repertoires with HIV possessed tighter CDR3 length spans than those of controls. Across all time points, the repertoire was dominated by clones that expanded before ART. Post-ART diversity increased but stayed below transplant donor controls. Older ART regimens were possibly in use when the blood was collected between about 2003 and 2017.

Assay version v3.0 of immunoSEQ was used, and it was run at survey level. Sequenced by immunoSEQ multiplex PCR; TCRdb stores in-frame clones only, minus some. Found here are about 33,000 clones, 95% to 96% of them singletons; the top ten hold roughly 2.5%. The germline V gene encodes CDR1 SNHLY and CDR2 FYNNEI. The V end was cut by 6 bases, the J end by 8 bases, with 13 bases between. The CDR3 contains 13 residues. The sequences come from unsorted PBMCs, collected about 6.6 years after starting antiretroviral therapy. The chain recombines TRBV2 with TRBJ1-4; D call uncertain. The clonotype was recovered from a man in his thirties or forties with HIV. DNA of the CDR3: TGTGCCAGCAGAGACCGCCTCGAGGAAAAACTGTTTTTT. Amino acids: CASRDRLEEKLFF.